This TCR beta chain came from a study of Ad26.COV2.S vaccination and SARS-CoV-2 variants. Study-level information: Ad26.COV2.S given intramuscularly, once or twice 56 days apart.

Treatment defined: 15 to 20 received Ad26.COV2.S at low or high dose, single or two shots; roughly five received placebo; per-sample allocation not given. Material that was analyzed had been drawn on day 63 after the first vaccine or placebo injection. Trimming pared 4 bases from V and 12 bases from J, leaving 10 bases between. Germline V CDR1 and CDR2: LGHDT, YNNKEL (reference sequence). CDR3 size: 12 residues. Clones were read by immunoSEQ multiplex PCR, and TCRdb kept only the in-frame ones, dropping some. Here the sample spans approximately 480,000 clones, around 85% being singletons. This TCR was sampled from a person aged 18 to 65 who received the Ad26.COV2.S COVID-19 vaccine or a placebo. V gene TRBV3-1 (or the pseudogene TRBV3-2) combines with J gene TRBJ1-6; maybe TRBD1 (5 bases). The material was peripheral blood, obtained in a trial of Ad26.COV2.S vaccine versus placebo. Here the CDR3 reads CASSPQGLPLHF. In DNA form, the CDR3 reads TGTGCCAGCAGCCCTCAGGGTTTACCCCTCCACTTT.